The 9 T cell receptor beta chains below come from one sample, sequenced in a study of a mutant IDH1 vaccine in newly diagnosed glioma. Time point specified: baseline, week 1 (first vaccination visit). The treatment denotes: pre-vaccination baseline after standard-of-care therapy. Data came from immunoSEQ multiplex PCR; TCRdb stores just in-frame clones and leaves some out. The table lists some 100,000 clones, about four fifths of them singletons. The specimen was PBMCs, collected from a glioma patient treated with radiotherapy, temozolomide or both. These receptors were collected from a woman between 45 and 65 years old with glioma.

The rearrangement uses TRBV19 and TRBJ1-2; D gene unclear. The CDR3 spans 13 residues. V was shortened by 5 bases and J by 8 bases, with 15 bases between the two germline ends. Germline V gene data show CDR1 as LNHDA and CDR2 as SQIVND (reference sequence). CDR3 amino acids: CASSPSWARGYTF. The CDR3 region has the DNA TGTGCCAGTAGTCCCTCGTGGGCACGCGGCTACACCTTC.

The V call is TRBV6-6, the J call TRBJ1-1; TRBD1 matches at 11 bases. Germline CDR1 MNHNY, CDR2 SVGAGI (reference sequence). The V and J ends lost 0 bases and 11 bases, in that order; junction bases with no gene match: 8. The CDR3 contains 15 residues. This CDR3 reads CASSYSTIRDRGAFF. In DNA form, the CDR3 reads TGTGCCAGCAGTTACTCCACTATCCGGGACAGGGGGGCTTTCTTT.

V usage is TRBV5-1 and J usage is TRBJ2-1; D is unresolved. V lost 1 base to trimming and J lost 1 base, with 9 bases between them. CDR3 length: 15 residues. From germline, CDR1 is SGHRS and CDR2 YFSETQ. The CDR3: CASSLPGGSYNEQFF. CDR3 coding DNA: TGCGCCAGCAGCTTGCCAGGTGGGTCCTACAATGAGCAGTTCTTC.

The rearrangement uses TRBV5-1 and TRBJ2-2; a weak D match, TRBD2 (5 bases). CDR1 and CDR2 (germline): SGHRS, YFSETQ. The CDR3 is 14 residues long. V was shortened by 4 bases and J by 5 bases, with 12 bases between the two germline ends. CDR3 coding DNA: TGCGCCAGCAGCAGAACTGGGGAGACCGGGGAGCTGTTTTTT. Protein product: CASSRTGETGELFF.

V and J are TRBV7-2 and TRBJ2-4, with a tentative D call TRBD1 (6 bases). The V and J ends lost 1 base and 6 bases respectively, with 7 bases between them. Germline V gives CDR1 SGHTA, CDR2 FQGNSA. The CDR3 is 13 amino acids. The CDR3 region is CASSLEQGNIQYF. The CDR3 nucleotides read TGTGCCAGCAGCTTAGAACAGGGAAACATTCAGTACTTC.

This chain uses TRBV4-1 with TRBJ2-2; D may be TRBD2 (5 bases). In germline, CDR1 is MGHRA, CDR2 YSYEKL. The V end was cut by 0 bases, the J end by 3 bases, with 14 bases between. The CDR3 contains 17 residues. The CDR3 sequence is CASSQDWDPRDTGELFF. The CDR3 bases are TGCGCCAGCAGCCAAGATTGGGATCCGCGGGACACCGGGGAGCTGTTTTTT.

The chain couples TRBV6-5 to TRBJ1-1, with D perhaps TRBD1 (6 bases). The germline CDR1 and CDR2 sequences are MNHEY and SVGAGI. The length of the CDR3 is 15 residues. The V end was cut by 6 bases, the J end by 1 base, with 15 bases between. CDR3 sequence reads: CASSGTPTTNTEAFF. In DNA, the CDR3 is TGTGCCAGCAGCGGGACACCCACAACGAACACTGAAGCTTTCTTT.

The chain has TRBV19 and TRBJ1-5, with D unresolved. Trimming stripped 5 bases from V and 11 bases from J, with 16 bases between. CDR1 is LNHDA and CDR2 is SQIVND in the germline V gene (reference sequence). The CDR3 has 13 residues. CDR3 loop: CASSPPGQVAQHF. Written as DNA, the CDR3 is TGTGCCAGTAGTCCTCCCGGGCAAGTGGCCCAGCATTTT.

The chain links TRBV5-1 to TRBJ1-4; TRBD1 might be the D (6 bases). CDR1 is SGHRS and CDR2 is YFSETQ in the germline V gene. Trimming removed 0 bases from V and 10 bases from J, with 16 bases in between. This CDR3 comprises 15 residues. For the CDR3, the DNA is TGCGCCAGCAGCTTGGACAGGACAGAATCTAGAAAACTGTTTTTT. This translates into CASSLDRTESRKLFF.